Each of the 16 T cell receptor beta chains below was sequenced from the same sample in a study of PD-L1 blockade in urothelial cancer (dated by TCRdb to the late 2010s). The time point tag for this specimen amounts to: pretreatment peripheral blood. Library preparation used the immunoSEQ multiplex PCR assay. Here the immuneACCESS table is served through TCRdb, limited to in-frame sequences with V and J called. Missing clones are a known gap in these copies; in checked studies unresolved V genes cover under half, and the rest lacks a known reason. The sample data list roughly 100,000 clones, and more than 70% of these were observed just once. The ten largest clonotypes hold about 1% of the sample. Sequenced here: PBMCs, sampled around atezolizumab (anti-PD-L1) treatment. These receptors came from an elderly woman with urothelial cancer.

The chain links TRBV9 to TRBJ2-7, with 7 positions matching TRBD1. CDR1 and CDR2 (germline): SGDLS, YYNGEE. This CDR3 comprises 14 residues. V shed 4 bases and J 5 bases; nucleotides not matched to a gene: 9. CDR3 DNA: TGTGCCAGCAGCCCTGGGACAGTCGGAAACGAGCAGTACTTC. Protein product: CASSPGTVGNEQYF.

This chain uses TRBV19 with TRBJ1-1, with D possibly matching TRBD1 (6 bases). The CDR3 contains 15 residues. Looked up from germline, CDR1 is LNHDA and CDR2 is SQIVND (reference sequence). V shed 6 bases and J shed 1 base, with 15 bases lying between them. The CDR3 bases are TGTGCCAGTAGCCACATACAGGGCCAGAACACTGAAGCTTTCTTT. Amino acid sequence: CASSHIQGQNTEAFF.

The chain links TRBV12-5 to TRBJ1-5; 7 positions agree with TRBD1. The CDR3 runs to 16 residues. The V gene's germline CDR1 is LGHNT and CDR2 FRNRAP. The junction had 7 bases not matched to a gene; V was cut back by 0 bases and J by 5 bases. The CDR3 nucleotides are TGTGCTAGTGGTTTGGTTGAAGGGGGCGCAGATCAGCCCCAGCATTTT. It yields the protein CASGLVEGGADQPQHF.

The rearrangement joins TRBV5-4 to TRBJ1-2, with D perhaps matching TRBD1 (5 bases). The germline CDR1 and CDR2 sequences are SGHNT and YYREEE (reference sequence). The V end lost 0 bases, the J end lost 7 bases, and 16 bases lay between the germline ends. The CDR3 loop spans 15 amino acids. In nucleotides, the CDR3 is TGTGCCAGCAGCTTGGCCCGCCGTCAGGGTCGTGGCTACACCTTC. Amino acids: CASSLARRQGRGYTF.

J is TRBJ2-1 and V is TRBV19; D is possibly TRBD2 (5 bases). Germline values: CDR1 LNHDA, CDR2 SQIVND (reference sequence). This CDR3 has 14 residues. V was clipped by 3 bases and J by 9 bases, with 15 bases between them. The CDR3 spells CASSMRLVGGEQFF. In DNA, the CDR3 is TGTGCCAGTAGTATGAGGCTTGTTGGAGGTGAGCAGTTCTTC.

The chain is built from TRBV10-3 and TRBJ1-1; D remains ambiguous. The CDR3 contains 13 residues. Germline values: CDR1 ENHRY, CDR2 SYGVKD. V gave up 3 bases and J gave up 4 bases, with 9 bases separating them. In DNA, the CDR3 is TGTGCCATCAGTGACCCGGCGGGCACTGAAGCTTTCTTT. Encoded protein: CAISDPAGTEAFF.

This sequence joins TRBV6-1 and TRBJ2-2, with TRBD2 matching over 7 bases. V lost 7 bases to trimming and J lost 5 bases; unmatched junction nucleotides: 4. Germline lookup yields CDR1 MNHNS and CDR2 SASEGT. The CDR3 totals 13 residues. The chain's CDR3 is CASTPGGTGELFF. CDR3 bases: TGTGCCAGCACCCCGGGGGGAACCGGGGAGCTGTTTTTT.

On this clone: The junction differs from germline at one of its ends, possibly a read error. The rearrangement joins TRBV18 to TRBJ2-3; 12 nucleotides line up with TRBD1. CDR3 length: 15 amino acids. CDR1 is KGHSH, CDR2 LQKENI, per germline. The CDR3 DNA follows: TGTGCCAGCTCAGCCGGGACAGGGGGCACTGATACGCAGTATTTT. Translation gives CASSAGTGGTDTQYF.

The chain carries TRBV9 and TRBJ2-1; TRBD2 is a possible D gene (6 bases). The CDR3 has 14 residues. Looked up from germline, CDR1 is SGDLS and CDR2 is YYNGEE. The V end lost 0 bases, the J end lost 5 bases, and 9 bases lay between the germline ends. The CDR3 spells CASSVAGVNNEQFF. Written as DNA, the CDR3 is TGTGCCAGCAGCGTAGCGGGAGTGAACAATGAGCAGTTCTTC.

The count of this clone is one. The V gene is TRBV6-1, the J gene TRBJ1-2; 8 bases line up with TRBD1. This CDR3 has 15 residues. Per germline, CDR1 MNHNS and CDR2 SASEGT. The junction had 8 bases not matched to a gene; V was cut back by 4 bases and J by 4 bases. The CDR3 coding sequence is TGTGCCAGCAGTGGCCAGGGGGCGGTAAGCTATGGCTACACCTTC. As protein: CASSGQGAVSYGYTF.

The V gene is TRBV9, the J gene TRBJ2-7, with no clear D. Trimming removed 4 bases at V and 7 bases at J, with 12 bases between. The CDR3 extends over 12 amino acids. In germline, CDR1 is SGDLS, CDR2 YYNGEE. CDR3 region: CASSSSLGEQYF. CDR3 sequence (DNA): TGTGCCAGCAGCTCCTCCCTCGGGGAGCAGTACTTC.

The chain combines TRBV7-3 with TRBJ2-2; TRBD2 aligns across 7 bases. Germline CDR1 reads SGHTA; CDR2 reads FQGTGA. The CDR3 contains 15 residues. J lost 2 bases, V lost 6 bases, and 6 bases had no gene match. CDR3: CASRGGAGNTGELFF. Here the CDR3 DNA reads TGTGCCAGCAGGGGGGGAGCGGGAAACACCGGGGAGCTGTTTTTT.

J is TRBJ1-5 and V is TRBV11-2, with D tentatively TRBD1 (6 bases). V lost 3 bases and J lost 6, with 15 bases in between. The CDR3 has 15 amino acids. Germline V gene sequence: CDR1 SGHAT, CDR2 FQNNGV. CDR3 nucleotide sequence: TGTGCCAGCAGCTTGGGAACAGGGTTGGTTCAGCCCCAGCATTTT. Protein product: CASSLGTGLVQPQHF. The variable domain in full, completed from reference TRBV11-2 and TRBJ1-5, reads EAGVAQSPRYKIIEKRQSVAFWCNPISGHATLYWYQQILGQGPKLLIQFQNNGVVDDSQLPKDRFSAERLKGVDSTLKIQPAKLEDSAVYLCASSLGTGLVQPQHFGDGTRLSIL.

In its sample, this clone was seen a few times. The chain carries TRBV30 and TRBJ1-1; possibly TRBD1 for D (6 bases). CDR3 length: 16 amino acids. The V end was cut by 3 bases, the J end by 1 base, with 18 bases between. The germline V gene has CDR1 GTSNPN and CDR2 SVGIG (reference sequence). The CDR3 is CAWSQGGTYQNTEAFF. CDR3 DNA: TGTGCCTGGAGCCAAGGGGGAACATACCAGAACACTGAAGCTTTCTTT.

The chain joins TRBV25-1 to TRBJ1-2, with D unclear. CDR3 length: 13 amino acids. Trimming took 6 bases from V and 9 from J, leaving 17 bases between them. Germline CDR1 reads MGHDK; CDR2 reads SYGVNS. This chain's CDR3 is CASRGRTTVSYTF. CDR3 nucleotides: TGTGCCAGCAGGGGCCGGACTACCGTGAGCTACACCTTC.

This chain uses TRBV28 with TRBJ1-2; D remains unclear. The V end was cut by 8 bases, the J end by 4 bases, with 14 bases between. In germline, CDR1 is MDHEN, CDR2 SYDVKM. This CDR3 has 13 amino acids. DNA of the CDR3: TGTGCCAGCGATCCGGGGTTGGGCTATGGCTACACCTTC. This codes for CASDPGLGYGYTF.